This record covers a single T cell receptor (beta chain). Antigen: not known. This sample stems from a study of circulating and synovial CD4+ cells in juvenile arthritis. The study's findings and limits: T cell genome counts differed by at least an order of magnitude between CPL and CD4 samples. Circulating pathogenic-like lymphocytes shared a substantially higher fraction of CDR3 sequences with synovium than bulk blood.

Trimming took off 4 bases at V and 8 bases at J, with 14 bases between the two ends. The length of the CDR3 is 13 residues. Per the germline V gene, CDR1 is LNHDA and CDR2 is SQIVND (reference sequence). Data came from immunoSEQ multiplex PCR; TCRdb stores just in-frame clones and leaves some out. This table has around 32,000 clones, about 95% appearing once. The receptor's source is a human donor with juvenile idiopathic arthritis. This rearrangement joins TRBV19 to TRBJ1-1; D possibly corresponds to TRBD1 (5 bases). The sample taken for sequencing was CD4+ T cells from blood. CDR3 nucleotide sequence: TGTGCCAGTAGTACGACGCGACAGATAGAAGCTTTCTTT. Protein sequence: CASSTTRQIEAFF.